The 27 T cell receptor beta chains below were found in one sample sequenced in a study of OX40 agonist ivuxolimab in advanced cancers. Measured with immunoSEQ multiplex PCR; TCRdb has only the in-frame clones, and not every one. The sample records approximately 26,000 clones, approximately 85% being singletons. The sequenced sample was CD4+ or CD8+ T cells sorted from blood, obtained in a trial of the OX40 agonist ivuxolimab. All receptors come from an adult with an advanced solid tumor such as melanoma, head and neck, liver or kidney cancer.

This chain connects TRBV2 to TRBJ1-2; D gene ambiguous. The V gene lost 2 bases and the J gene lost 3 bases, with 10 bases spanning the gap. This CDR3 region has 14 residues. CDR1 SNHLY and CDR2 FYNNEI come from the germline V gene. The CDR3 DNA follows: TGTGCCAGCAGTGAACGGGGAGGAGACTATGGCTACACCTTC. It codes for CASSERGGDYGYTF.

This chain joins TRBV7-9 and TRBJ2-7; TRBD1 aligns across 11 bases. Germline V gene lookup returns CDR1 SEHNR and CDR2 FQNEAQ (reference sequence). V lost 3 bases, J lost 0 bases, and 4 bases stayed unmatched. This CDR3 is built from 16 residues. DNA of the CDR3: TGTGCCAGCAGCTTCGGCGGGACAGGGGGCTCCTACGAGCAGTACTTC. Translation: CASSFGGTGGSYEQYF.

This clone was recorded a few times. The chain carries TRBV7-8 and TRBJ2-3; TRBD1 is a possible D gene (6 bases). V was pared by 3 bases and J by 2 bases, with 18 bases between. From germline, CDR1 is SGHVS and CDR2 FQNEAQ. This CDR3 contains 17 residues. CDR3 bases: TGTGCCAGCAGCTTTAATACCGAACAGGGTCCCACAGATACGCAGTATTTT. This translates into CASSFNTEQGPTDTQYF.

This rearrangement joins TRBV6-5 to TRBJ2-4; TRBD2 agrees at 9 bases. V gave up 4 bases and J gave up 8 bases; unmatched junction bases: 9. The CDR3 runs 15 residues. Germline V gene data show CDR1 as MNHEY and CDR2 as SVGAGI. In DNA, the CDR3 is TGTGCCAGCAGTTCAGGGCTAGCGGGAAGGCACATTCAGTACTTC. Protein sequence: CASSSGLAGRHIQYF.

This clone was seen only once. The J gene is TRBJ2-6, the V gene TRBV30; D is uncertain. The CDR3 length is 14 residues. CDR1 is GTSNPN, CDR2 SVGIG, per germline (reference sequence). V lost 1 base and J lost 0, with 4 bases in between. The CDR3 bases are TGTGCCTGGAGTGAGGACTCTGGGGCCAACGTCCTGACTTTC. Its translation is CAWSEDSGANVLTF. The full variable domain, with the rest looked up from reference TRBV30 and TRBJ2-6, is SQTIHQWPATLVQPVGSPLSLECTVEGTSNPNLYWYRQAAGRGLQLLFYSVGIGQISSEVPQNLSASRPQDRQFILSSKKLLLSDSGFYLCAWSEDSGANVLTFGAGSRLTVL.

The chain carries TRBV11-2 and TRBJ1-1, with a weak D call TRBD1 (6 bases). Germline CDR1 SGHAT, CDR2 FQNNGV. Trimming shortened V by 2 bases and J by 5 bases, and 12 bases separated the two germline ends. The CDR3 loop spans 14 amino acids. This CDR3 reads CASSLYTGQTEAFF. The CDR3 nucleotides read TGTGCCAGCAGCTTATATACAGGGCAGACTGAAGCTTTCTTT.

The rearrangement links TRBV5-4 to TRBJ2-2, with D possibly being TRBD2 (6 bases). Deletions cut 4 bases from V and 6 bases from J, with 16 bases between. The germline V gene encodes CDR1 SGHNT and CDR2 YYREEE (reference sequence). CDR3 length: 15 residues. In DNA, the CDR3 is TGTGCCAGCAGCCCCTGGCGGGGCCCGGCCGGGGAGCTGTTTTTT. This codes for CASSPWRGPAGELFF.

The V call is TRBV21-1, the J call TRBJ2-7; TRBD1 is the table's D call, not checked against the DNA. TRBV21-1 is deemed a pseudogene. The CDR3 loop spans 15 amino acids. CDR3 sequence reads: CASIKGETGNYEQYF. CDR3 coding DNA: TGTGCCAGCATCAAGGGGGAGACAGGGAACTACGAGCAGTACTTC.

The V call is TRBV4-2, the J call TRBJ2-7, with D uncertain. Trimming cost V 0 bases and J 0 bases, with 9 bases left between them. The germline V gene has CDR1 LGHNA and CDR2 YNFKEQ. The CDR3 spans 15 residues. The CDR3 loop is CASSQELGRSYEQYF. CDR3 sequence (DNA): TGTGCCAGCAGCCAAGAATTAGGTCGCTCCTACGAGCAGTACTTC.

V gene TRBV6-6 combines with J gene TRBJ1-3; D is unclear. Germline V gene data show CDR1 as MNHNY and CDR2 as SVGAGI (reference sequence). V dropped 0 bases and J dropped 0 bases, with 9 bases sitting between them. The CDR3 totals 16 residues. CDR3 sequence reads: CASSYSDPRSGNTIYF. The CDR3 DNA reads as TGTGCCAGCAGTTACTCGGATCCGCGCTCTGGAAACACCATATATTTT.

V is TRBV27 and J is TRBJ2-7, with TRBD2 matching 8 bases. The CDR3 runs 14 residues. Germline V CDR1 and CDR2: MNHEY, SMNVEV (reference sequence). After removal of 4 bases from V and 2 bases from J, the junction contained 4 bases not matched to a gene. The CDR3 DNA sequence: TGTGCCAGCAGTTCGGGACTAGGACCCTACGAGCAGTACTTC. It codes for CASSSGLGPYEQYF.

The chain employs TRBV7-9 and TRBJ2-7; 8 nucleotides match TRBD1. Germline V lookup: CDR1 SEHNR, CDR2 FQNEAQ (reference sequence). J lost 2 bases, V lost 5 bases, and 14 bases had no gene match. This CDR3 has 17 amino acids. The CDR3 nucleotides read TGTGCCAGCAGCCCCCTCGCCGACAGGGGTCGGGCCTACGAGCAGTACTTC. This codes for CASSPLADRGRAYEQYF.

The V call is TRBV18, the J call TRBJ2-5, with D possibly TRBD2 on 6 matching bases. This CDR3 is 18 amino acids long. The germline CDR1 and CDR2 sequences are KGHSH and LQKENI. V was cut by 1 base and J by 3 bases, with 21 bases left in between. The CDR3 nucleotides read TGTGCCAGCTCACCACGCCCTCCGAGGGGACTGAACGAAGAGACCCAGTACTTC. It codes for CASSPRPPRGLNEETQYF.

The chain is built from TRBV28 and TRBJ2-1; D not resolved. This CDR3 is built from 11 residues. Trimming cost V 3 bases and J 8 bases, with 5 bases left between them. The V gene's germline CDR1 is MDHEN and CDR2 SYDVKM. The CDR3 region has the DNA TGTGCCAGCAGTTTTATGTATGAGCAGTTCTTC. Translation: CASSFMYEQFF.

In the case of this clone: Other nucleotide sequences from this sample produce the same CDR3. Written as DNA, the CDR3 is TGTGCCAGCAGCTTGGGACTAGCGGGAGGAGCGAACACCGGGGAGCTGTTTTTT. Translating it yields CASSLGLAGGANTGELFF. The V and J genes are TRBV5-5 and TRBJ2-2, with TRBD2 identical over 13 bases. Germline CDR1 reads SGHKS; CDR2 reads YYEKEE (reference sequence). CDR3 length: 18 amino acids. Trimming took 0 bases from V and 0 from J; bases not matched to a gene: 2.

CDR3 in amino acids: CASSYSTQGLPYEQYF. The CDR3 coding sequence is TGTGCCAGCAGTTACTCGACACAGGGGCTTCCCTACGAGCAGTACTTC. The chain couples TRBV27 to TRBJ2-7; TRBD1 aligns across 7 bases. V lost 4 bases and J lost 2; bases outside the gene matches: 11. Germline CDR1 MNHEY, CDR2 SMNVEV (reference sequence). CDR3 size: 16 residues.

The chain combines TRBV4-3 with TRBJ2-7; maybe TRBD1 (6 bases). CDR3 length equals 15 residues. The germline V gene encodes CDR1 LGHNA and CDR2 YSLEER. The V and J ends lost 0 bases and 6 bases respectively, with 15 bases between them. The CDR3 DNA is TGCGCCAGCAGCCAAGACTCGGACAGATTTTCCGAGCAGTACTTC. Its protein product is CASSQDSDRFSEQYF.

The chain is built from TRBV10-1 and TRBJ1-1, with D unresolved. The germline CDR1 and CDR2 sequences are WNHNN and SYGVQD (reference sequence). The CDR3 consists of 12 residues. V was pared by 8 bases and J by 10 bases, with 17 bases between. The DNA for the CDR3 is TGCGCCAGCGGCACCCGGGCAGAAGGAGCTTTCTTT. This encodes CASGTRAEGAFF.

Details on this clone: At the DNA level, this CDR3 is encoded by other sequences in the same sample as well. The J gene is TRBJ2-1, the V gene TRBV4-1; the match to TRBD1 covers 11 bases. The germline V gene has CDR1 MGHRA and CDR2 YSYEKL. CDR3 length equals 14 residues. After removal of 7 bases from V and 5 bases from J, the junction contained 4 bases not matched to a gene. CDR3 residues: CASTRDRGDNEQFF. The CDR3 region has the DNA TGCGCCAGCACCCGGGACAGGGGGGACAATGAGCAGTTCTTC.

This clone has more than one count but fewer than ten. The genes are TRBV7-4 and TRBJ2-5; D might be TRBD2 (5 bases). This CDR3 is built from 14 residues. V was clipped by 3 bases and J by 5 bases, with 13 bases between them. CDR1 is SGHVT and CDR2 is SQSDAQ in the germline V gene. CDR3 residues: CASSLSGAKETQYF. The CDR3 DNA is TGTGCCAGCAGCTTGAGCGGAGCAAAGGAGACCCAGTACTTC.

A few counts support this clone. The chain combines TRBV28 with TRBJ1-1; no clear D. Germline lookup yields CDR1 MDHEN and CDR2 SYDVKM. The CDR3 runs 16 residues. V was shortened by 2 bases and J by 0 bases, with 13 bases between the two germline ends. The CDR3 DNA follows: TGTGCCAGCAGTTTAGGAACAGCTCCTATGAACACTGAAGCTTTCTTT. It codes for CASSLGTAPMNTEAFF. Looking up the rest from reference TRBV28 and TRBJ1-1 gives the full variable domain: DVKVTQSSRYLVKRTGEKVFLECVQDMDHENMFWYRQDPGLGLRLIYFSYDVKMKEKGDIPEGYSVSREKKERFSLILESASTNQTSMYLCASSLGTAPMNTEAFFGQGTRLTVV.

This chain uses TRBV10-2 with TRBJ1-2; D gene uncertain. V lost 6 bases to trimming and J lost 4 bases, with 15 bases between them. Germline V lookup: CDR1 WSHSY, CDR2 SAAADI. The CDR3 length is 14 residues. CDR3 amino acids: CASSPGGSTYGYTF. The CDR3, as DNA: TGCGCCAGCAGCCCAGGAGGGTCTACCTATGGCTACACCTTC.

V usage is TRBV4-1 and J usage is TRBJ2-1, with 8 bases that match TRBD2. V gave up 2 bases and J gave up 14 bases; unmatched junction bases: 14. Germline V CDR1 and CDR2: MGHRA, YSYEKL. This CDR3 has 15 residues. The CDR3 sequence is CASSQTVLAAPFEFF. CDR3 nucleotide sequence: TGCGCCAGCAGCCAAACCGTACTAGCGGCGCCCTTCGAGTTCTTC.

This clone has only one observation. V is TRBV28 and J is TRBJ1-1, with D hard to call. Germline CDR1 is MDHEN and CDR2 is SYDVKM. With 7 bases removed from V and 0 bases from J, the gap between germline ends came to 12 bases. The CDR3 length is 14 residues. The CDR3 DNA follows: TGTGCCAGCATAAGTGCACAAGTGAACACTGAAGCTTTCTTT. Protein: CASISAQVNTEAFF.

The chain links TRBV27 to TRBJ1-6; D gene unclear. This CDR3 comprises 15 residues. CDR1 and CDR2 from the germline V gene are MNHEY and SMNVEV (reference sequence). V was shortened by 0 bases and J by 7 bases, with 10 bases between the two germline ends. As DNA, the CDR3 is TGTGCCAGCAGTTTATCGGACTCATGGAATTCACCCCTCCACTTT. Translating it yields CASSLSDSWNSPLHF.

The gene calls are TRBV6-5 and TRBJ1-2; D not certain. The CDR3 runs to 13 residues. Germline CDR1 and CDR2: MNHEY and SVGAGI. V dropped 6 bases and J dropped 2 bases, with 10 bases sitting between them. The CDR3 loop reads CASSLAVNYGYTF. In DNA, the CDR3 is TGTGCCAGCAGCCTGGCGGTCAACTATGGCTACACCTTC.

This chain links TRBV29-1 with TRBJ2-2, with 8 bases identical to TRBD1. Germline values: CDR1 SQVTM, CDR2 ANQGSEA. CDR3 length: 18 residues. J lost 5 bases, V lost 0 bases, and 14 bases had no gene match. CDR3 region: CSVEDGSYTGGQTGELFF. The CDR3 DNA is TGCAGCGTTGAAGATGGGAGTTATACAGGGGGTCAGACCGGGGAGCTGTTTTTT.